This T cell receptor beta chain emerged from a study of identical twins. The sample holds a few counts of this clonotype. Template switching supplied a universal primer site; unique molecular identifiers were carried on the cDNA. TCRdb reanalysed the 5' RACE reads using MiXCR and keeps one entry per CDR3 protein. This sample has roughly 540,000 distinct CDR3 sequences, with 22% found just once. The CDR3 extends over 12 amino acids. Trimming took 7 bases from V and 10 from J, leaving 17 bases between them. CDR1 is DFQATT, CDR2 SNEGSKA, per germline (reference sequence). The same data also contributed to another study, on T cells expressing NK-cell markers. From that second work: Cells sorted as CD3+CD56+NKG2C+, CD3+CD56+NKG2C- and CD3+CD56-NKG2C+ T cells supplied the TCR beta repertoires. Whether expanded NKG2C-expressing T cell clones recognize HCMV is unknown.

V gene TRBV20-1 combines with J gene TRBJ2-1; D is possibly TRBD1 (6 bases). The receptor was derived from a woman aged 18 to 35 in good health. Sample: CD4+ T cells sorted from blood. CDR3 coding DNA: TGCAGTGGAAGGGGGTCCTCTACCGAGCAGTTCTTC. Translating it yields CSGRGSSTEQFF.